The clone carrying this TCR beta chain has only a few counts. This specimen comes from a study of T-cell reconstitution after alpha-beta-depleted transplantation in children. The CDR3 has 14 amino acids. The germline V gene has CDR1 MNHNS and CDR2 SASEGT. J lost 2 bases, V lost 10 bases, and 5 bases had no gene match. Unique molecular identifiers were used to barcode this TCRbeta library. TCRdb passed the PCR reads through MiXCR, listing each CDR3 protein once. The sample lists just under 550,000 distinct CDR3 sequences, about 16% occurring once. The receptor's source is a human donor who donated a stem cell graft to a child with acute lymphoblastic leukemia. This sample comprised PBMCs from the stem cell graft donor, obtained from the stem cell graft. This rearrangement joins TRBV6-1 to TRBJ2-6; 7 bases are a match to TRBD2. CDR3 in amino acids: CATSGGTGANVLTF. Here the CDR3 DNA reads TGTGCCACGTCCGGGGGGACTGGGGCCAACGTCCTGACTTTC.